Below, 6 T cell receptor beta chains from the same sample are listed, as sequenced in a study of cytomegalovirus exposure and HLA in healthy donors. The PCR made use of 60 Vbeta and 13 Jbeta primers. Profiled with immunoSEQ multiplex PCR; TCRdb holds only in-frame clones, not every one. The sample carries under 200,000 clones, 80% to 85% recorded once. The sequenced material came from PBMCs. These receptors all come from a human donor in good health.

The chain recombines TRBV4-3 with TRBJ2-7, with 7 bases fitting TRBD1. Germline V CDR1 and CDR2: LGHNA, YSLEER. Trimming took 0 bases from V and 2 from J; bases not matched to a gene: 16. CDR3 length equals 19 residues. This CDR3 is CASSQDWGTAKSRTYEQYF. The CDR3 DNA is TGCGCCAGCAGCCAAGATTGGGGGACAGCCAAAAGTCGGACCTACGAGCAGTACTTC.

V gene TRBV14 combines with J gene TRBJ1-1, with D tentatively TRBD1 (6 bases). The CDR3 covers 16 residues. Trimming left V 4 bases short and J 5 bases short, with 20 bases between. Germline V lookup: CDR1 SGHDN, CDR2 FVKESK. Here the CDR3 DNA reads TGTGCCAGCAGCCCCCGGGGGGACATGATCTTTACTGAAGCTTTCTTT. Protein: CASSPRGDMIFTEAFF.

The chain has TRBV7-3 and TRBJ1-5, with D maybe TRBD1 (5 bases). The CDR3 runs to 14 residues. From germline, CDR1 is SGHTA and CDR2 FQGTGA. The V end was cut by 0 bases, the J end by 6 bases, with 9 bases between. CDR3 region: CASSLTGEGQPQHF. CDR3 in DNA: TGTGCCAGCAGCTTAACAGGGGAGGGTCAGCCCCAGCATTTT. Full variable domain (missing parts from reference TRBV7-3 and TRBJ1-5): GAGVSQTPSNKVTEKGKYVELRCDPISGHTALYWYRQSLGQGPEFLIYFQGTGAADDSGLPNDRFFAVRPEGSVSTLKIQRTERGDSAVYLCASSLTGEGQPQHFGDGTRLSIL.

V usage is TRBV10-3 and J usage is TRBJ1-5, with D perhaps TRBD1 (5 bases). CDR1 is ENHRY, CDR2 SYGVKD, per germline. Trimming took off 2 bases at V and 4 bases at J, with 6 bases between the two ends. The CDR3 runs 13 residues. CDR3 bases: TGTGCCATCAGTGAGGGGGGGAATCAGCCCCAGCATTTT. Amino acid sequence: CAISEGGNQPQHF.

The chain uses TRBV7-4 and TRBJ1-1, with TRBD1 as a possible D gene (5 bases). V was pared by 3 bases and J by 5 bases, with 13 bases between. Looked up from germline, CDR1 is SGHVT and CDR2 is SQSDAQ. The CDR3 is 14 amino acids. CDR3 in amino acids: CASSFFRGGTEAFF. The CDR3 region has the DNA TGTGCCAGCAGCTTTTTTAGGGGAGGGACTGAAGCTTTCTTT.

Points on this clone: Other DNA sequences of this sample code for an identical CDR3. DNA of the CDR3: TGTGCCACCAGCAGAGACAGGGGCCTGGGCACTGAAGCTTTCTTT. Residues: CATSRDRGLGTEAFF. The rearrangement links TRBV15 to TRBJ1-1, with D perhaps matching TRBD1 (6 bases). The CDR3 loop spans 15 amino acids. CDR1 and CDR2 from the germline V gene are LNHNV and YYDKDF (reference sequence). V shed 0 bases and J shed 4 bases, with 12 bases lying between them.